The 31 T cell receptor beta chains below all came from one sample that was sequenced in a study of long-term antiretroviral therapy in people with HIV. Runs used v3.0 of the immunoSEQ assay and were done at survey level. Using immunoSEQ multiplex PCR, the repertoire was profiled, and TCRdb retains in-frame clones only, with some absent. This table has about 17,000 clones, 85% to 95% appearing once. The material sequenced was unsorted PBMCs, taken approximately 11 years after starting antiretroviral therapy. The source is a man younger than 45 with HIV.

J is TRBJ2-2 and V is TRBV5-5; D is possibly TRBD1 (7 bases). V lost 1 base to trimming and J lost 1 base, with 14 bases between them. The germline V gene encodes CDR1 SGHKS and CDR2 YYEKEE (reference sequence). There are 17 residues in the CDR3. Here the CDR3 reads CASSLRRQGGNTGELFF. DNA of the CDR3: TGTGCCAGCAGCTTGCGAAGGCAGGGGGGGAACACCGGGGAGCTGTTTTTT. Looking up the rest from reference TRBV5-5 and TRBJ2-2 gives the full variable domain: DAGVTQSPTHLIKTRGQQVTLRCSPISGHKSVSWYQQVLGQGPQFIFQYYEKEERGRGNFPDRFSARQFPNYSSELNVNALLLGDSALYLCASSLRRQGGNTGELFFGEGSRLTVL.

The chain couples TRBV5-1 to TRBJ1-1; 7 bases agree with TRBD1. Germline V gives CDR1 SGHRS, CDR2 YFSETQ. After removal of 5 bases from V and 3 bases from J, the junction contained 7 bases not matched to a gene. CDR3 length: 14 residues. CDR3 in DNA: TGCGCCAGCAGTTATAGGGGGCGCGACACTGAAGCTTTCTTT. The encoded protein is CASSYRGRDTEAFF.

The chain has TRBV6-1 and TRBJ1-5; D remains ambiguous. The CDR3 is made up of 16 amino acids. Germline V gene sequence: CDR1 MNHNS, CDR2 SASEGT. The ends were cut back, 4 bases at V and 0 bases at J, with 13 bases in the middle. The CDR3 region has the DNA TGTGCCAGCAGTGTGGCAACTGGATATAGCAATCAGCCCCAGCATTTT. Its protein product is CASSVATGYSNQPQHF.

The chain carries TRBV12-5 and TRBJ1-2; D is unclear. The V end was cut by 1 base, the J end by 4 bases, with 4 bases between. Germline assignment: CDR1 LGHNT and CDR2 FRNRAP. The length of the CDR3 is 12 residues. The CDR3 loop reads CASGLGPYGYTF. The DNA for the CDR3 is TGTGCTAGTGGTTTGGGGCCCTATGGCTACACCTTC.

This clone was counted a single time. The V and J genes are TRBV5-1 and TRBJ1-2; D might be TRBD1 (5 bases). The germline V and J ends were trimmed by 5 bases and 5 bases, with 13 bases remaining between them. Per the germline V gene, CDR1 is SGHRS and CDR2 is YFSETQ. The CDR3 loop spans 13 amino acids. The CDR3 region is CASRPGTGYGYTF. The CDR3 region has the DNA TGCGCCAGCAGGCCCGGGACGGGGTATGGCTACACCTTC.

This clone was detected once. This chain links TRBV10-1 with TRBJ1-6, with 8 nucleotides matching TRBD1. Trimming took 8 bases from V and 10 from J; bases not matched to a gene: 7. Germline CDR1 and CDR2: WNHNN and SYGVQD (reference sequence). This CDR3 spans 13 amino acids. CDR3 residues: CASSTGVGSPLHF. DNA of the CDR3: TGCGCCAGCTCGACAGGGGTGGGGTCACCCCTCCACTTT.

The genes are TRBV27 and TRBJ2-1; 8 bases are a match to TRBD2. CDR1 and CDR2 from the germline V gene are MNHEY and SMNVEV (reference sequence). The CDR3 covers 12 residues. Trimming removed 7 bases from V and 9 bases from J; junction bases left unmatched: 5. In DNA, the CDR3 is TGTGCCAGCACTACGAGCGGGGGTGAGCAGTTCTTC. Translating gives CASTTSGGEQFF.

The V and J genes are TRBV10-2 and TRBJ2-1, with TRBD2 identical over 9 bases. This CDR3 has 17 amino acids. Germline CDR1 reads WSHSY; CDR2 reads SAAADI. The V gene end was trimmed by 2 bases and the J gene end by 10 bases; junction bases not matched to a gene: 15. The CDR3 here is CASSEVRQRGAPREQFF. The CDR3 DNA is TGCGCCAGCAGTGAGGTCCGGCAGCGGGGGGCTCCTCGCGAGCAGTTCTTC.

CDR3 sequence reads: CASSPLAGAWEQYV. CDR3 nucleotide sequence: TGTGCCAGCAGTCCCCTAGCGGGGGCATGGGAGCAGTACGTC. The chain carries TRBV6-6 and TRBJ2-7; 10 bases match TRBD2. The CDR3 is 14 amino acids. V trimming: 5 bases; J trimming: 7 bases; junction bases outside the gene matches: 8. Germline lookup yields CDR1 MNHNY and CDR2 SVGAGI (reference sequence).

The chain couples TRBV30 to TRBJ1-3; the match to TRBD1 covers 9 bases. Trimming removed 3 bases from V and 14 bases from J; junction bases left unmatched: 11. CDR3 length: 13 amino acids. Germline CDR1 is GTSNPN and CDR2 is SVGIG (reference sequence). CDR3 DNA sequence: TGTGCCTGGAGCTCACACAGGGGGCAGGTCCTATATTTT. Translated: CAWSSHRGQVLYF.

In nucleotides, the CDR3 is TGCGCCAGCAGCTTGGAATCGGGCAGCCATTCACCCCTCCACTTT. This codes for CASSLESGSHSPLHF. The chain carries TRBV5-1 and TRBJ1-6; D is unclear. The V gene lost 0 bases and the J gene lost 8 bases, with 12 bases spanning the gap. Germline CDR1 SGHRS, CDR2 YFSETQ. This CDR3 region has 15 residues.

This chain uses TRBV2 with TRBJ2-1, with 8 bases matching TRBD1. The V gene's germline CDR1 is SNHLY and CDR2 FYNNEI. V gave up 7 bases and J gave up 5 bases; unmatched junction bases: 10. This CDR3 comprises 15 residues. The CDR3 DNA sequence: TGTGCCAGCAACCTCCAGGGGGCGGTCAACAATGAGCAGTTCTTC. Its translation is CASNLQGAVNNEQFF.

This chain connects TRBV19 to TRBJ1-5; D is ambiguous. Trimming shortened V by 3 bases and J by 4 bases, and 7 bases separated the two germline ends. The CDR3 runs 13 residues. Germline CDR1 LNHDA, CDR2 SQIVND (reference sequence). This chain's CDR3 is CASSIFENQPQHF. The CDR3 nucleotides are TGTGCCAGTAGTATTTTTGAAAATCAGCCCCAGCATTTT.

The chain couples TRBV7-2 to TRBJ1-2; D is unresolved. The germline V gene has CDR1 SGHTA and CDR2 FQGNSA. This CDR3 has 14 amino acids. The V end was cut by 6 bases, the J end by 4 bases, with 15 bases between. CDR3 region: CASSFHSGPYGYTF. The CDR3 DNA reads as TGTGCCAGCAGTTTCCATTCCGGCCCCTATGGCTACACCTTC.

The chain is built from TRBV6-1 and TRBJ1-4; D call uncertain. The CDR3 consists of 14 residues. The V gene lost 3 bases and the J gene lost 7 bases, with 12 bases spanning the gap. Germline values: CDR1 MNHNS, CDR2 SASEGT. CDR3 region: CASSDLYVGEKLFF. CDR3 coding DNA: TGTGCCAGCAGTGATTTGTATGTCGGTGAAAAACTGTTTTTT.

J is TRBJ2-7 and V is TRBV29-1; no reliable D call. The CDR3 extends over 14 amino acids. The V and J ends lost 6 bases and 7 bases respectively, with 22 bases between them. CDR1 SQVTM and CDR2 ANQGSEA come from the germline V gene. The CDR3 reads CSVVEPLGYGEQYF. CDR3 bases: TGCAGCGTCGTGGAGCCCCTAGGATATGGGGAGCAGTACTTC.

The J gene is TRBJ2-5, the V gene TRBV5-4; TRBD1 might be the D (6 bases). There are 14 residues in the CDR3. V lost 7 bases and J lost 1, with 14 bases in between. Per germline, CDR1 SGHNT and CDR2 YYREEE (reference sequence). CDR3 DNA sequence: TGTGCCAGCGGGATACAGGGTCTCCAAGAGACCCAGTACTTC. Amino acid sequence: CASGIQGLQETQYF.

This chain joins TRBV5-1 and TRBJ2-3; tentatively, D is TRBD1 (5 bases). The CDR3 sequence is 13 residues long. The ends were cut back, 4 bases at V and 4 bases at J, with 10 bases in the middle. Germline lookup yields CDR1 SGHRS and CDR2 YFSETQ. The CDR3 sequence is CASSPGSADTQYF. CDR3 in DNA: TGCGCCAGCAGCCCAGGGTCCGCAGATACGCAGTATTTT.

The CDR3 reads CASSLDNVNTEAFF. The CDR3 DNA reads as TGTGCCAGCAGCTTGGATAATGTTAACACTGAAGCTTTCTTT. The gene calls are TRBV5-4 and TRBJ1-1, with no clear D. The CDR3 extends over 14 amino acids. Trimming pared 0 bases from V and 2 bases from J, leaving 8 bases between. Germline V gives CDR1 SGHNT, CDR2 YYREEE (reference sequence).

The V gene is TRBV9, the J gene TRBJ2-2; D not resolved. V lost 0 bases and J lost 7, with 7 bases in between. This CDR3 has 13 residues. From germline, CDR1 is SGDLS and CDR2 YYNGEE. The CDR3 is CASSVVGYGELFF. The CDR3 nucleotides read TGTGCCAGCAGCGTAGTCGGCTACGGGGAGCTGTTTTTT.

The rearrangement links TRBV19 to TRBJ2-7, with 7 nucleotides matching TRBD1. V was clipped by 3 bases and J by 4 bases; unmatched bases: 3. The CDR3 is 13 residues long. Germline V gene data show CDR1 as LNHDA and CDR2 as SQIVND (reference sequence). The CDR3 bases are TGTGCCAGTAGTATTCCAGGGGGTTACGAGCAGTACTTC. Protein: CASSIPGGYEQYF.

CDR3: CASSGMTSANSYEQYF. The DNA for the CDR3 is TGTGCCAGCAGTGGGATGACTAGCGCAAACTCCTACGAGCAGTACTTC. The chain couples TRBV28 to TRBJ2-7, with 8 bases fitting TRBD2. Per germline, CDR1 MDHEN and CDR2 SYDVKM. The CDR3 loop spans 16 amino acids. V was clipped by 5 bases and J by 0 bases; unmatched bases: 9.

The gene calls are TRBV11-3 and TRBJ2-1; TRBD2 might be the D (5 bases). Germline V gives CDR1 SGHNT, CDR2 YENEEA. CDR3 length equals 15 residues. V was cut by 5 bases and J by 0 bases, with 11 bases left in between. The CDR3 DNA sequence: TGTGCCAGCAGCCAGCGGACGAGCTCCTACAATGAGCAGTTCTTC. Amino acid sequence: CASSQRTSSYNEQFF.

The gene calls are TRBV18 and TRBJ2-3; 14 nucleotides align to TRBD2. The length of the CDR3 is 16 residues. Germline values: CDR1 KGHSH, CDR2 LQKENI. J was trimmed by 4 bases and V by 5 bases; bases with no gene match: 5. The CDR3 DNA follows: TGTGCCAGCTCATCGGGACTAGCGGGGGCGGCAGATACGCAGTATTTT. It encodes CASSSGLAGAADTQYF. Supplemented by reference TRBV18 and TRBJ2-3, the full variable domain reads NAGVMQNPRHLVRRRGQEARLRCSPMKGHSHVYWYRQLPEEGLKFMVYLQKENIIDESGMPKERFSAEFPKEGPSILRIQQVVRGDSAAYFCASSSGLAGAADTQYFGPGTRLTVL.

The chain combines TRBV5-1 with TRBJ2-2; tentatively, D is TRBD2 (6 bases). CDR1 is SGHRS and CDR2 is YFSETQ in the germline V gene. There are 15 residues in the CDR3. V dropped 5 bases and J dropped 5 bases, with 16 bases sitting between them. In DNA form, the CDR3 reads TGCGCCAGCAGAAACGGTGGGGGGAGAACCGGGGAGCTGTTTTTT. It translates to CASRNGGGRTGELFF.

The chain carries TRBV6-6 and TRBJ2-3; 7 nucleotides align to TRBD1. V was clipped by 9 bases and J by 9 bases; unmatched bases: 6. CDR1 MNHNY and CDR2 SVGAGI come from the germline V gene (reference sequence). The CDR3 sequence is 11 residues long. The CDR3 sequence: CASSTGSTQYF. The CDR3 DNA sequence: TGTGCCAGTTCGACAGGGAGCACGCAGTATTTT.

This rearrangement joins TRBV5-1 to TRBJ2-1, with 7 bases matching TRBD1. The CDR3 loop spans 13 amino acids. J was trimmed by 12 bases and V by 0 bases; bases with no gene match: 6. The germline CDR1 and CDR2 sequences are SGHRS and YFSETQ. The CDR3, as DNA: TGCGCCAGCAGCTTGGCCCAGGGGGTAGGGCAGTTCTTC. Protein: CASSLAQGVGQFF.

Regarding this clone: At one end the junction does not follow the germline gene, possibly because of a read error. The genes are TRBV7-7 and TRBJ2-2, with TRBD2 matching 8 bases. The CDR3 totals 15 residues. The germline V gene encodes CDR1 SSHAT and CDR2 FNYEAQ (reference sequence). CDR3 sequence: CASSFGGVRAGELFF. Written as DNA, the CDR3 is TGTGCTAGCAGCTTCGGGGGGGTACGGGCCGGGGAGCTGTTTTTT. The full variable domain, with the rest looked up from reference TRBV7-7 and TRBJ2-2, is GAGVSQSPRYKVTKRGQDVTLRCDPISSHATLYWYQQALGQGPEFLTYFNYEAQPDKSGLPSDRFSAERPEGSISTLTIQRTEQRDSAMYRCASSFGGVRAGELFFGEGSRLTVL.

The sample holds a few counts of this clone. The rearrangement uses TRBV9 and TRBJ2-1, with 7 bases identical to TRBD1. The germline gives CDR1 SGDLS, CDR2 YYNGEE. Germline trimming cut 0 bases from V and 9 bases from J; bases unmatched to any gene: 6. The CDR3 is 14 amino acids. CDR3 sequence reads: CASSVAYRGGEQFF. The CDR3 nucleotides are TGTGCCAGCAGCGTAGCTTACAGGGGTGGTGAGCAGTTCTTC.

The J gene is TRBJ1-2, the V gene TRBV5-1; a weak D match, TRBD1 (5 bases). V lost 5 bases, J lost 8 bases, and 19 bases lay in between. This CDR3 comprises 14 residues. Germline CDR1 reads SGHRS; CDR2 reads YFSETQ. Here the CDR3 DNA reads TGCGCCAGCAGGGGCGGGACCGACTCTATAGGCTACACCTTC. Protein: CASRGGTDSIGYTF.

The CDR3 sequence: CASSLVASRTGELFF. DNA of the CDR3: TGTGCCAGCAGCTTAGTCGCCTCTCGGACCGGGGAGCTGTTTTTT. The genes are TRBV11-2 and TRBJ2-2; D is uncertain. V shed 1 base and J shed 5 bases, with 11 bases lying between them. Germline lookup yields CDR1 SGHAT and CDR2 FQNNGV. This CDR3 has 15 amino acids.